A single T cell receptor (beta chain) is shown here with its context. Cohort assignment relied on participant-reported clinical history. Symptom resolution, clearance, or two negative PCRs marked the recovered donors of Cohort 3. CDR3 length equals 15 residues. V lost 6 bases to trimming and J lost 3 bases; unmatched junction nucleotides: 9. In germline, CDR1 is LNHDA, CDR2 SQIVND (reference sequence). The data are from a study of blood T cell repertoires in COVID-19. Turning to the study itself: PBMCs, B-cell-depleted T cells, or T cells provided the cDNA or gDNA that made up the material.

Generated by immunoSEQ multiplex PCR, the TCRdb table keeps only in-frame clones and is missing some. The table includes around 250,000 clones, approximately 85% detected once. The material sequenced was PBMCs or T cells enriched from blood (not recorded which). The clonotype was recovered from a woman between 50 and 59 years old who had recovered from COVID-19. V usage is TRBV19 and J usage is TRBJ2-7; 9 bases are a match to TRBD1. CDR3 in DNA: TGTGCCAGTAGCGACAACAGGGGGCCAGTCTACGAGCAGTACTTC. It encodes CASSDNRGPVYEQYF.